Listed here is a single T cell receptor beta chain. This specimen comes from a study of cytomegalovirus exposure and HLA in healthy donors. The length of the CDR3 is 15 residues. Germline CDR1 and CDR2: LNHDA and SQIVND (reference sequence). The junction had 10 bases not matched to a gene; V was cut back by 5 bases and J by 7 bases. The PCR employed 60 Vbeta primers together with 13 Jbeta primers. Profiled with immunoSEQ multiplex PCR; TCRdb holds only in-frame clones, not every one. The table has roughly 160,000 clones, 82% seen once. The chain couples TRBV19 to TRBJ2-1, with 8 nucleotides matching TRBD1. The sequence was obtained from a man over 45 in good health and CMV-seropositive. The sample comprised PBMCs. CDR3 in DNA: TGTGCCAGTAGTGCCGACAGGGGAATTAGAAATGAGCAGTTCTTC. Its protein product is CASSADRGIRNEQFF. The variable domain in full, with the rest retrieved from reference TRBV19 and TRBJ2-1, is DGGITQSPKYLFRKEGQNVTLSCEQNLNHDAMYWYRQDPGQGLRLIYYSQIVNDFQKGDIAEGYSVSREKKESFPLTVTSAQKNPTAFYLCASSADRGIRNEQFFGPGTRLTVL.